This entry concerns a single T cell receptor beta chain. What it binds is not known. Enrollment shut out patients with autoimmune disease history or systemic immunosuppression. Only in-frame clones appear in the TCRdb table, and some are missing; sequencing was by immunoSEQ multiplex PCR. The sample includes about 65,000 clones, about nine tenths of them seen just once. The source of the sample is a study of OX40 agonist ivuxolimab in advanced cancers. Study background: The treatment was a fully human IgG2 OX40 agonist, ivuxolimab. At 82.7% male, the cohort had a mean age of about 60 years, ranging from roughly 20 to 90. Study outcomes and limitations: Some patients without response likewise showed low normalized clonal expansion.

The CDR3 has 16 amino acids. The V segment lost 6 bases and the J segment 1 base; nucleotides outside the gene matches: 11. Germline V gene data show CDR1 as SGHDT and CDR2 as YYEEEE. The clonotype originates from an adult with an advanced solid tumor such as melanoma, head and neck, liver or kidney cancer. The V call is TRBV5-6, the J call TRBJ2-5; 8 bases are a match to TRBD2. Sequenced material: CD4+ or CD8+ T cells sorted from blood, taken in a trial of the OX40 agonist ivuxolimab. The CDR3 reads CASIWSGGGAQETQYF. The CDR3 DNA follows: TGTGCCAGCATCTGGTCGGGGGGGGGAGCCCAAGAGACCCAGTACTTC.